Detailed here is one T cell receptor beta chain. The antigen is not known. Other DNA sequences of this sample code for an identical CDR3. The sample originates from a study of cytomegalovirus exposure and HLA in healthy donors. Study-wide background: In an early release, HLA-typed donors contributed about 79 million unique TCR sequences. General study findings and limits: In a later analysis, specific HLA alleles were associated with 15,000 to 20,000 TCR beta sequences at a 0.05 false discovery rate.

Trimming removed 1 base from V and 5 bases from J; junction bases left unmatched: 6. Looked up from germline, CDR1 is SQVTM and CDR2 is ANQGSEA. The CDR3 is made up of 14 amino acids. PCR employed 60 Vbeta and 13 Jbeta primers. Sequenced by immunoSEQ multiplex PCR; TCRdb stores in-frame clones only, minus some. This table holds about 62,000 clones, approximately 71% found once. The V and J genes are TRBV29-1 and TRBJ1-2; TRBD1 matches 8 bases. The source material was PBMCs. The source of this sequence is a man in his sixties in good health and CMV-seropositive. CDR3 nucleotide sequence: TGCAGCGTTGAAGGACAGGGGATGGCGTATGGCTACACCTTC. Its translation is CSVEGQGMAYGYTF.